This is a list of T cell receptor beta chains from one sample in a study of T cell responses to AZD1222 COVID-19 vaccine. TCRdb's table, derived via immunoSEQ multiplex PCR, lists solely in-frame clones and lacks some. The sample has 150,000 to 200,000 clones; around nine tenths are singletons. The material was peripheral blood, obtained on day 0 of AZD1222 vaccination. The receptor source for this set is an adult in good health. The CDR3 runs from the conserved cysteine through the conserved F or W.

>TRBV29-1
CSVEVSGSNEQFF
>TRBV29-1
CSGRLSGRADNEQFF
>TRBV19
CASKGGPGELFF
>TRBV19
CASSTNPNQPQHF
>TRBV10-3
CAISGVGETQYF
>TRBV27
CASSYLGLASRETQYF
>TRBV18
CASSPAGELLVKNIQYF
>TRBV11-2
CASSLSDTQYF
>TRBV4-1
CASSQGNGGEETQYF
>TRBV29-1
CSVRTSGVVEQFF
>TRBV10-3
CAISDGGLGDYGYTF
>TRBV7-9
CASSLAGAGTEAFF
>TRBV12-3/TRBV12-4
CASSTEGGYEQYF
>TRBV29-1
CSVEEGQGSYEQYF
>TRBV24-1
CATSDNLRDHF
>TRBV11-2
CASSLDKAGWTEAFF
>TRBV6-5
CASSLNINLYNEQFF